This note documents a single T cell receptor beta chain sequence. Clones were read by immunoSEQ multiplex PCR, and TCRdb kept only the in-frame ones, dropping some. The table has about 120,000 clones, 90% seen once. This CDR3 spans 14 amino acids. Trimming left V 0 bases short and J 2 bases short, with 8 bases between. Germline V CDR1 and CDR2: SGHNT, YYREEE (reference sequence). The data were obtained in a study of blood T cell repertoires in COVID-19. This TCR came from a woman aged 55-69 years with COVID-19, enrolled during active disease. The chain has TRBV5-4 and TRBJ2-5, with a weak D call TRBD1 (6 bases). The sequencing sample was made of peripheral blood. The DNA for the CDR3 is TGTGCCAGCAGCTTGGTGGACAGACAAGAGACCCAGTACTTC. Its protein product is CASSLVDRQETQYF.